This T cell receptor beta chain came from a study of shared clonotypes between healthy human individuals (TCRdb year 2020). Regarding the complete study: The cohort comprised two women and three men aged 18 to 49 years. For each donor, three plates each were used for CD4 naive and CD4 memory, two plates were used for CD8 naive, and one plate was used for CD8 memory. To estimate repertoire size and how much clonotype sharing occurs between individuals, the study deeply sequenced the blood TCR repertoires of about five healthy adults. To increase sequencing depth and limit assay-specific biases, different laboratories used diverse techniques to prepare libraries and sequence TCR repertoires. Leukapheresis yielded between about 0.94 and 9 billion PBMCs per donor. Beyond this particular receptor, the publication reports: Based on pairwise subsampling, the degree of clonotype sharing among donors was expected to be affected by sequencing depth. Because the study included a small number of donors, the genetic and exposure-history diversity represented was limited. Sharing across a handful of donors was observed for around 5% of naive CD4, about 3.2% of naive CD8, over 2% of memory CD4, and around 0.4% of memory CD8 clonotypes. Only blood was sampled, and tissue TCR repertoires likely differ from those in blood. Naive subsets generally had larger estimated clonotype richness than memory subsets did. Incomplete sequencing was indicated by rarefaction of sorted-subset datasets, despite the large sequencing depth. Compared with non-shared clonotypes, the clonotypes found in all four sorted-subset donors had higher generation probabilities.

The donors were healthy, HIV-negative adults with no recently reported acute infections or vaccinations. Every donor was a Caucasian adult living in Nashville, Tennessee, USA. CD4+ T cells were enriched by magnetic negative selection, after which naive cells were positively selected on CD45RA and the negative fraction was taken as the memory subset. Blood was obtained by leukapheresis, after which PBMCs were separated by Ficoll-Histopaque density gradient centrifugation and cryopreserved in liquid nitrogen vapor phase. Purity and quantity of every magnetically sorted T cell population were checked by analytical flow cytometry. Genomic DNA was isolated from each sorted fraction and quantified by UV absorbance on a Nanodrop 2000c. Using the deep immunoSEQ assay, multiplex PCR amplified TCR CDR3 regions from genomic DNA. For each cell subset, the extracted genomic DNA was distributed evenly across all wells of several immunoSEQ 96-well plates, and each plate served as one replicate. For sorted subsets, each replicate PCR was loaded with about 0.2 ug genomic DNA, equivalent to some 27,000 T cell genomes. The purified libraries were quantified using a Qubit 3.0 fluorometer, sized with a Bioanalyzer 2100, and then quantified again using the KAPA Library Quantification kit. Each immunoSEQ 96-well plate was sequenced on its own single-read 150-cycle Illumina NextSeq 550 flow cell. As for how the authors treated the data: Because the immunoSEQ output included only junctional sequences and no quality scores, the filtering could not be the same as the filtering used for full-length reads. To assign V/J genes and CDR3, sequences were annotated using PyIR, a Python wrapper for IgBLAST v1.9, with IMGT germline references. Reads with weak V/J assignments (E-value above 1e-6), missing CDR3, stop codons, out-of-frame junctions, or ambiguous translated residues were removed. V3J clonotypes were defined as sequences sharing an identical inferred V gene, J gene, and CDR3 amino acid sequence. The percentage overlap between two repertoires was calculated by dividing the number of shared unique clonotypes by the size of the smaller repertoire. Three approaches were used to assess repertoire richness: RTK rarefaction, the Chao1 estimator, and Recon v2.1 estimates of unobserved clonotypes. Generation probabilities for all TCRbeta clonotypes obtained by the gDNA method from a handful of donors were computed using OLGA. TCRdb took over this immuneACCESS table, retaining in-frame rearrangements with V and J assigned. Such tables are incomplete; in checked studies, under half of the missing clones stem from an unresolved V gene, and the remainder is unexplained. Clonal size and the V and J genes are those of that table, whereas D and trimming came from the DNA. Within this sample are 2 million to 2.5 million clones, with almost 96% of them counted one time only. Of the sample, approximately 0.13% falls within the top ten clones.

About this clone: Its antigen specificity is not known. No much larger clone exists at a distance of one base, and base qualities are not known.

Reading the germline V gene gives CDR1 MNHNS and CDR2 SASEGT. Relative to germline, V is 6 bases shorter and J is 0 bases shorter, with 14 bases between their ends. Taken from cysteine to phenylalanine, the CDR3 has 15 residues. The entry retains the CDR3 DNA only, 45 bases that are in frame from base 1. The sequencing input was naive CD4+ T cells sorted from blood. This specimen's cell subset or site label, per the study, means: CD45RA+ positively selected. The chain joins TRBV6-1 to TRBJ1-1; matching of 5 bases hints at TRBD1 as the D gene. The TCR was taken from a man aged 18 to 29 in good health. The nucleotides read TGTGCCAGCAGAGATGGGGCCGCCATGAACACTGAAGCTTTCTTT. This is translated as CASRDGAAMNTEAFF.